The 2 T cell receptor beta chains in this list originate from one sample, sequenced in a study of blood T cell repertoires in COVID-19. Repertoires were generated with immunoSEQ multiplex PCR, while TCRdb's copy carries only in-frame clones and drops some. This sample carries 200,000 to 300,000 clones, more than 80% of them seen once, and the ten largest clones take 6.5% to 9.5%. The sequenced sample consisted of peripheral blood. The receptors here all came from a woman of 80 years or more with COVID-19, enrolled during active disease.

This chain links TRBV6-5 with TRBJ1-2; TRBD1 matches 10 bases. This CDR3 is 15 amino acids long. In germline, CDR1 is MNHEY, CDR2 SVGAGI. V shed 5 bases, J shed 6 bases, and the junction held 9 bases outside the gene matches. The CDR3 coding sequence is TGTGCCAGCAGTCCAACTGACAGGGGGCTTAATGGCTACACCTTC. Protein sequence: CASSPTDRGLNGYTF.

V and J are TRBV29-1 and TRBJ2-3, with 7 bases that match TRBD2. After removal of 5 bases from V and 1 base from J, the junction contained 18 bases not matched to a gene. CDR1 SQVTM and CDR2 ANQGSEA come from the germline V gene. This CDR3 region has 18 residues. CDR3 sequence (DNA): TGCAGCGTTCCCTGGGGGGGATATGCCGGACTAGGCACAGATACGCAGTATTTT. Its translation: CSVPWGGYAGLGTDTQYF.